This T cell receptor beta chain was sequenced for a study of identical twins. Regarding this clonotype: What it recognizes is unknown.

CDR3 length: 16 residues. Germline lookup yields CDR1 SGHDT and CDR2 YYEEEE. Trimming at V came to 6 bases and at J to 6 bases, leaving 15 bases not matched to a gene. Study results and limitations: In monozygotic twins, models underestimated the sharing of out-of-frame TCR alpha. Among beta out-of-frame sequences, excess sharing between twins appeared weaker. Alpha sequences that were out-of-frame and twin-shared showed an excess of low generation probability.

MiXCR was run by TCRdb on the 5' RACE reads, yielding one entry per CDR3 protein. The repertoire consists of roughly 690,000 distinct CDR3 sequences, with around 6% occurring once and the leading ten covering roughly 2%. Sequenced input: naive T cells sorted from blood. The TCR sequence derives from a man between 18 and 29 years old in good health. The chain combines TRBV5-6 with TRBJ2-3, with 8 nucleotides matching TRBD2. The CDR3 here is CASTWRREVLKDTQYF. The CDR3 DNA reads TGTGCCAGCACCTGGAGGCGGGAGGTCCTAAAGGATACGCAGTATTTT.